This T cell receptor (beta chain) derives from a study of post-analysis software for immune sequencing data. Whole-study findings and limits: Patients had higher frequencies than controls of a handful of TRBV segments, including TRBV5-6, TRBV5-1 and TRBV20-1.

CDR1 is MGHDK, CDR2 SYGVNS, per germline. The CDR3 is 11 residues long. cDNA libraries of TCR beta carried unique molecular identifiers. A single record per CDR3 protein comes from TCRdb applying MiXCR to the PCR reads. Here the sample spans about 540,000 distinct CDR3 sequences, less than 40% being singletons. For this clonotype: Its antigen is as yet unknown. The junction departs from germline at one end; a sequencing error may be responsible.

This TCR derives from a girl aged 2-17 years with multiple sclerosis. V and J are TRBV25-1 and TRBJ2-4, with D tentatively TRBD1 (5 bases). The sequencing sample was made of blood. CDR3 bases: TGTGTCAGCAGTATAGAGGACATTCAGGACTTC. Amino acid sequence: CVSSIEDIQDF.